A selection of T cell receptor beta chains follows, all from one sample in a study of CD8 T cells in ankylosing spondylitis. TCRdb called the 5' RACE reads again in MiXCR, with one record for every CDR3 protein. The table has 350,000 to 400,000 distinct CDR3 sequences, roughly 22% seen once. Sequenced input: blood, either unsorted or a sorted T cell fraction (not recorded which). The receptor set was obtained from a male donor with ankylosing spondylitis or in good health (not recorded which). The CDR3 runs from the conserved cysteine through the conserved F or W. D genes are given only for firm matches. Size tells how often a clone was seen (once, few, many) or the class of an expanded clone, and some rows leave it out.

TRBV12-3/TRBV12-4	NA	NA	TRBJ2-5	CASSLSGTRPYF	TGTGCCAGCAGTCTGAGCGGGACACGGCCCTACTTC
TRBV7-2	TRBD2	NA	TRBJ2-1	CASSLLAGGPDEQFF	TGTGCCAGCAGCTTATTAGCGGGGGGGCCCGATGAGCAGTTCTTC
TRBV7-8	NA	once	TRBJ2-3	CASSLGLGDDTQYF	TGTGCCAGCAGCTTAGGTTTGGGGGACGATACGCAGTATTTT
TRBV5-5	NA	few	TRBJ2-1	CASSPLGGTYNEQFF	TGTGCCAGCAGCCCCCTAGGGGGGACCTACAATGAGCAGTTCTTC
TRBV4-1	NA	few	TRBJ2-2	CASSHPQGGGAGELFF	TGCGCCAGCAGCCATCCTCAAGGTGGAGGGGCCGGGGAGCTGTTTTTT
TRBV3-1	NA	few	TRBJ2-5	CASSQVEGAKETQYF	TGTGCCAGCAGCCAAGTGGAGGGGGCCAAGGAGACCCAGTACTTC
TRBV5-1	NA	NA	TRBJ2-2	CASSQDSTGELFF	TGCGCCAGCAGCCAGGACAGCACCGGGGAGCTGTTTTTT
TRBV28	NA	few	TRBJ2-7	CASSSRGNEQYF	TGTGCCAGCAGCTCTCGGGGTAACGAGCAGTACTTC
TRBV5-1	NA	NA	TRBJ1-2	CASSLEGVDGYTF	TGCGCCAGCAGCTTGGAGGGGGTTGATGGCTACACCTTC
TRBV7-3	TRBD1	NA	TRBJ1-1	CASSSGQGATEAFF	TGTGCCAGCAGCTCGGGACAGGGGGCCACTGAAGCTTTCTTT
TRBV6-5	TRBD2	few	TRBJ2-1	CASSYSTSGGVNEQFF	TGTGCCAGCAGTTACTCGACCAGCGGGGGGGTCAATGAGCAGTTCTTC
TRBV20-1	TRBD2	few	TRBJ2-7	CSASWISGGAEEQYF	TGCAGTGCTAGTTGGATTAGCGGGGGGGCGGAGGAGCAGTACTTC
TRBV2	TRBD1	NA	TRBJ2-7	CASSFPQQGAYEQYF	TGTGCCAGCAGTTTTCCCCAACAGGGGGCCTACGAGCAGTACTTC
TRBV2	NA	NA	TRBJ2-7	CASQQGPYEQYF	TGTGCCAGCCAACAGGGTCCCTACGAGCAGTACTTC
TRBV5-1	TRBD1	many	TRBJ2-1	CASSQRGQSYNEQFF	TGCGCCAGCTCTCAAAGGGGGCAATCCTACAATGAGCAGTTCTTC
TRBV28	TRBD2	NA	TRBJ2-2	CASRLAGAYGELFF	TGTGCCAGCAGACTAGCGGGGGCGTACGGGGAGCTGTTTTTT
TRBV28	NA	NA	TRBJ2-1	CASSGIGGSGEQFF	TGTGCCAGCAGTGGGATCGGCGGGTCAGGGGAGCAGTTCTTC
TRBV28	TRBD2	NA	TRBJ2-1	CASTPLFSGFYNEQFF	TGTGCCAGCACCCCATTGTTTAGCGGGTTTTACAATGAGCAGTTCTTC
TRBV7-9	NA	NA	TRBJ2-1	CASSLDRISYNEQFF	TGTGCCAGCAGTTTAGACAGGATCTCCTACAATGAGCAGTTCTTC
TRBV27	NA	many	TRBJ2-7	CASSLSIGYEQYF	TGTGCCAGCAGTTTAAGCATCGGATACGAGCAGTACTTC
TRBV10-2	NA	NA	TRBJ2-1	CASSGLGAYNEQFF	TGCGCCAGCAGTGGCTTGGGCGCATACAATGAGCAGTTCTTC
TRBV12-3/TRBV12-4	NA	NA	TRBJ2-2	CASTHPGANTGELFF	TGTGCCAGCACCCACCCGGGGGCGAACACCGGGGAGCTGTTTTTT
TRBV12-3/TRBV12-4	TRBD2	many	TRBJ2-7	CASSPWTSGGPYEQYF	TGTGCCAGCAGTCCCTGGACTAGCGGGGGACCCTACGAGCAGTACTTC
TRBV20-1	NA	few	TRBJ1-2	CSATTYGYTF	TGCAGTGCGACCACCTATGGCTACACCTTC
TRBV7-9	TRBD1	few	TRBJ2-5	CASSVFTGQSGETQYF	TGTGCCAGCAGCGTATTTACGGGACAGTCGGGTGAGACCCAGTACTTC
TRBV12-3/TRBV12-4	TRBD2	NA	TRBJ2-5	CASRPGQGTSGGVGQETQYF	TGTGCCAGCAGACCGGGACAGGGGACTAGCGGGGGGGTCGGGCAAGAGACCCAGTACTTC
TRBV6-1	NA	NA	TRBJ2-3	CASSLTHITDTQYF	TGTGCCAGCAGTCTCACACATATCACAGATACGCAGTATTTT
TRBV4-1	TRBD2	few	TRBJ2-7	CASSPEARGGYEQYF	TGCGCCAGCAGCCCAGAAGCCCGGGGGGGGTACGAGCAGTACTTC
TRBV7-8	TRBD2	NA	TRBJ2-7	CASAGWEGYEQYF	TGTGCCAGCGCGGGGTGGGAGGGCTACGAGCAGTACTTC
TRBV4-1	NA	once	TRBJ2-5	CASSQRVFETQYF	TGCGCCAGCAGCCAACGGGTGTTTGAGACCCAGTACTTC
TRBV6-1	NA	few	TRBJ2-5	CASSEGAGPETQYF	TGTGCCAGCAGTGAAGGGGCAGGGCCAGAGACCCAGTACTTC
TRBV2	TRBD2	NA	TRBJ2-2	CASSVSGGARPGELFF	TGTGCCAGCAGTGTAAGCGGGGGGGCCCGCCCCGGGGAGCTGTTTTTT
TRBV7-9	NA	few	TRBJ1-1	CASSLDVGFTEAFF	TGTGCCAGCAGCTTAGACGTAGGGTTCACTGAAGCTTTCTTT
TRBV6-1	TRBD2	NA	TRBJ2-3	CASSPSSGAGDTQYF	TGTGCCAGCAGCCCCTCTAGCGGGGCGGGAGATACGCAGTATTTT